This is a list of T cell receptor beta chains from one sample in a study of control samples from healthy donors and cancer patients. The protocol was immunoSEQ multiplex PCR, while the TCRdb copy is restricted to in-frame clones and leaves out a portion. This table has 250,000 to 300,000 clones, roughly 80% appearing once. Sequencing was done on a sample of PBMCs. The receptors were gathered from an older woman with lung cancer. The CDR3 runs from the conserved cysteine through the conserved F or W. Fields, in order: J gene, D gene, V gene, clone size, CDR3 DNA, CDR3 protein. The D gene is left open where the match is weak. Expanded clones get a size class; other rows say once, few or many, or leave the size out.

>TRBJ1-1|-|TRBV9|once
TGTGCCAGCAGCGTATCGCCGGCCAACTCTGAAGCTTTCTTT
CASSVSPANSEAFF
>TRBJ1-5|-|TRBV28|-
TGTGCCAGCAGACAAGGGGTCCAGCCCCAGCATTTT
CASRQGVQPQHF
>TRBJ2-1|TRBD2|TRBV18|-
TGTGCCAGCTCAACCCTGTTCTTTTTGCGGGAGTTCGACAATGAGCAGTTCTTC
CASSTLFFLREFDNEQFF
>TRBJ2-2|-|TRBV3-1/TRBV3-2|once
TGTGCCAGCAGCCAAGGAGGGTCACGGGAGCACACCGGGGAGCTGTTTTTT
CASSQGGSREHTGELFF
>TRBJ1-5|-|TRBV18|-
TGTGCCAGCTCACCAAGTCTAGGGAATCAGCCCCAGCATTTT
CASSPSLGNQPQHF
>TRBJ1-6|-|TRBV27|once
TGTGCCAGCAGTTTAAGGCAGGGAGATGGATCACCCCTCCACTTT
CASSLRQGDGSPLHF
>TRBJ1-1|-|TRBV11-2|-
TGTGCCAGCAGCTTCGGCAAACAGGAGTTGAACACTGAAGCTTTCTTT
CASSFGKQELNTEAFF
>TRBJ1-6|-|TRBV18|-
TGTGCCAGCTCACCGCCGGGGGCCCCCCTCCACTTT
CASSPPGAPLHF
>TRBJ1-5|TRBD1|TRBV15|few
TGTGCCACCAGCAGAGGACAGGGGGATCAGCCCCAGCATTTT
CATSRGQGDQPQHF
>TRBJ1-2|TRBD1|TRBV5-5|once
TGTGCCAGCAGCAGCGCAGGGGGTGACTATGGCTACACCTTC
CASSSAGGDYGYTF
>TRBJ1-1|-|TRBV21-1|-
TGTGCCAGCAGCAAAGGGAGGCTTGGGACAGGGGGAAGAACTGAAGCTTTCTTT
CASSKGRLGTGGRTEAFF
>TRBJ2-5|TRBD1|TRBV27|once
TGTGCCAGCAGTTCGAACAGGGGGCCCCAGTACTTC
CASSSNRGPQYF
>TRBJ1-2|TRBD1|TRBV12-3/TRBV12-4|few
TGTGCCAGCAACCCGACCCAGGGGGGCGGCTACACCTTC
CASNPTQGGGYTF
>TRBJ2-7|-|TRBV6-5|-
TGTGCCAGCACCGCTGGAGGGGGCGGTAAGGACGAGCAGTACTTC
CASTAGGGGKDEQYF
>TRBJ2-5|TRBD2|TRBV9|-
TGTGCCAGCAGCGTAGATCTAGCGGGGGGTCAAGAGACCCAGTACTTC
CASSVDLAGGQETQYF
>TRBJ1-5|-|TRBV27|-
TGTGCCAGCAGTTTTGACGGAAGCAATCAGCCCCAGCATTTT
CASSFDGSNQPQHF
>TRBJ1-4|TRBD1|TRBV24-1|-
TGTGCCACCTCCCGGACAGGGGAGGGAGAAAAACTGTTTTTT
CATSRTGEGEKLFF
>TRBJ2-1|TRBD2|TRBV28|-
TGTGCCAGCAGTTGGGACAGGACTAGCGGGAGACTATTCAATGAGCAGTTCTTC
CASSWDRTSGRLFNEQFF
>TRBJ1-4|-|TRBV19|once
TGTGCCAGTAGTCCTCTAGGTGCAACTAATGAAAAACTGTTTTTT
CASSPLGATNEKLFF
>TRBJ2-1|TRBD2|TRBV6-5|once
TGTGCCAGCAGCAAAACAGGGACTAGCGGAAATGAGCAGTTCTTC
CASSKTGTSGNEQFF
>TRBJ1-4|TRBD1|TRBV7-9|once
TGTGCCAGCAGTGACCGGGACAGAGGTGAAAAACTGTTTTTT
CASSDRDRGEKLFF
>TRBJ2-3|TRBD2|TRBV7-2|once
TGTGCCAGCAGCTCAAACCGACTAGCGGGGGGCGGGACAGATACGCAGTATTTT
CASSSNRLAGGGTDTQYF
>TRBJ2-5|-|TRBV2|-
TGTGCCAGCACCTCTAGCTGGGAGACCCAGTACTTC
CASTSSWETQYF
>TRBJ2-2|TRBD1|TRBV5-1|-
TGCGCCAGCAGCTTGGTGCCAGGGGGCGACACCGGGGAGCTGTTTTTT
CASSLVPGGDTGELFF
>TRBJ2-3|-|TRBV14|-
TGTGCCAGCAGCCTAGGAAGGTTTTTCACAGATACGCAGTATTTT
CASSLGRFFTDTQYF
>TRBJ2-5|TRBD1|TRBV5-1|-
TGCGCCAGCAGCTCACAGGGGCCACTCGATCGGACCCAGTACTTC
CASSSQGPLDRTQYF
>TRBJ1-5|-|TRBV7-9|medium-sized
TGTGCCAGCAGCTCGACTGGTTCAGGCAATCAGCCCCAGCATTTT
CASSSTGSGNQPQHF
>TRBJ2-7|TRBD1|TRBV28|once
TGTGCCAGCAGTTCCCCGGGACAGTTCTACGAGCAGTACTTC
CASSSPGQFYEQYF
>TRBJ1-2|-|TRBV2|-
TGTGCCAGCAGTGACGAGGGGCGCATCTATGGCTACACCTTC
CASSDEGRIYGYTF
>TRBJ1-5|-|TRBV27|-
TGTGCCAGCAGTTTATTAAGCAGAGGAGGGGGGCCCCAGCATTTT
CASSLLSRGGGPQHF
>TRBJ2-3|TRBD1|TRBV10-2|once
TGCGCCACCGCGCCTCAGGGGGAAGATACGCAGTATTTT
CATAPQGEDTQYF
>TRBJ1-1|-|TRBV19|-
TGTGCCAGTAGTATAGGCACCGGGACCGCTATGAACACTGAAGCTTTCTTT
CASSIGTGTAMNTEAFF
>TRBJ2-3|TRBD2|TRBV11-1|-
TGTGCCAGCAGCCAGCAACGAGCGGGAGGGGGAGATACGCAGTATTTT
CASSQQRAGGGDTQYF
>TRBJ1-5|-|TRBV5-8|-
TGTGCCAGCAGCTTGTCCCCCGTCTTACAGATAAATCAGCCCCAGCATTTT
CASSLSPVLQINQPQHF
>TRBJ2-5|TRBD1|TRBV5-1|-
TGCGCCAGCAGCTATAGGGACAGGGGAATGGAGACCCAGTACTTC
CASSYRDRGMETQYF
>TRBJ1-5|-|TRBV10-3|-
TGTGCCTCAAACGGAGGGACGGGCTTAGAGCCCCAGCATTTT
CASNGGTGLEPQHF
>TRBJ1-1|-|TRBV7-9|once
TGTGCCAGCAGCCGCGGGTCGGGAGTGGGCACTGAAGCTTTCTTT
CASSRGSGVGTEAFF
>TRBJ2-7|TRBD1|TRBV7-9|-
TGTGCCAGCAGGGGGACAGGGGGCAGTGGTTACGAGCAGTACTTC
CASRGTGGSGYEQYF
>TRBJ1-1|-|TRBV28|-
TGTGCCAGCAGTTCCCGTCCGGGTGGAATGAACACTGAAGCTTTCTTT
CASSSRPGGMNTEAFF
>TRBJ1-4|TRBD1|TRBV6-2/TRBV6-3|-
TGTGCCAGCAGTTACGTCAGGGGGCGAGATAATGAAAAACTGTTTTTT
CASSYVRGRDNEKLFF
>TRBJ1-1|-|TRBV5-1|-
TGCGCCAGCAGCTTTACGGGGACTGAAGCTTTCTTT
CASSFTGTEAFF
>TRBJ2-7|TRBD2|TRBV5-4|-
TGTGCCAGCAGCCCTCTTGCGGGGGTGCCTGGCGAGCAGTACTTC
CASSPLAGVPGEQYF
>TRBJ2-7|-|TRBV29-1|-
TGCAGCGTTGAGGACTCTATCTCCTACGAGCAGTACTTC
CSVEDSISYEQYF
>TRBJ1-2|-|TRBV29-1|-
TGCAGCGTTGAAGGGGGGACGGATTATGGCTACACCTTC
CSVEGGTDYGYTF
>TRBJ2-1|TRBD1|TRBV2|-
TGTGCCAGCAGTGAGGGCGCACAGGGGGATGAGCAGTTCTTC
CASSEGAQGDEQFF
>TRBJ2-7|-|TRBV6-5|-
TGTGCCAGCAGTACTACAATTTACGAGCAGTACTTC
CASSTTIYEQYF
>TRBJ2-1|TRBD2|TRBV3-1/TRBV3-2|-
TGTGCCAGCAGCCAAGCCCTAGCGGGCTACAATGAGCAGTTCTTC
CASSQALAGYNEQFF